The 27 T cell receptor beta chains presented below share a single source sample, sequenced in a study of T cell clonality in common variable immunodeficiency. Method: immunoSEQ multiplex PCR; TCRdb's copy keeps in-frame clones and lacks some. This sample has 45,000 to 70,000 clones, each found more than once. Material: peripheral blood mononuclear cells. The receptor source for this set is a person aged 18-70 years in good health.

This clone was counted ten times or more. Coverage ceases 3 residues before the CDR3 finishes, and the germline J gene fills in the end. The chain employs TRBV2 and TRBJ1-2; a possible D gene is TRBD1 (5 bases). In germline, CDR1 is SNHLY, CDR2 FYNNEI. The CDR3 has 12 residues. V was trimmed by 5 bases and J by 7 bases, leaving 11 bases between them. CDR3 in amino acids: CASSSRGGGYTF. The covered CDR3 bases are TGTGCCAGCAGTTCTAGGGGAGGTGGC. The full variable domain, completed using reference TRBV2 and TRBJ1-2, is EPEVTQTPSHQVTQMGQEVILRCVPISNHLYFYWYRQILGQKVEFLVSFYNNEISEKSEIFDDQFSVERPDGSNFTLKIRSTKLEDSAMYFCASSSRGGGYTFGSGTRLTVV.

This clone was recorded at least ten times. Read sequence stops 3 residues before the CDR3 end, and the germline J gene provides the missing end. The chain combines TRBV29-1 with TRBJ1-1; D unclear. V lost 3 bases and J lost 0, with 8 bases in between. Germline CDR1 and CDR2: SQVTM and ANQGSEA. This CDR3 has 13 residues. The CDR3 loop reads CSVEAELNTEAFF. CDR3 bases read: TGCAGCGTTGAGGCAGAATTGAACACTGAA.

This clone showed up many times. With the read ending 3 residues before the CDR3 end, the germline J gene is used to fill in that end. The V and J genes are TRBV5-6 and TRBJ2-7; D perhaps matches TRBD2 (6 bases). Germline CDR1 SGHDT, CDR2 YYEEEE. Trimming shortened V by 4 bases and J by 5 bases, and 19 bases separated the two germline ends. The length of the CDR3 is 15 residues. The sequenced CDR3 bases are TGTGCCAGCAGCCCCGGGGTAGTGGAGGGCCACGAG. It is translated as CASSPGVVEGHE. The CDR3 reads in full as CASSPGVVEGHEQYF.

This clone was observed many times. The read falls 3 residues short of the CDR3 end, and the missing part is taken from the germline J gene. This chain links TRBV7-8 with TRBJ1-6, with unresolved D. Germline V CDR1 and CDR2: SGHVS, FQNEAQ. The CDR3 totals 14 residues. V gave up 2 bases and J gave up 6 bases, with 8 bases separating them. The CDR3 region is CASSLIVGNSPLHF. The sequenced part of the CDR3 DNA is TGTGCCAGCAGCTTAATAGTCGGTAATTCACCC.

This clone was seen ten or more times. The read terminates 3 residues before the CDR3 end, so the remaining end is supplied by the germline J gene. V usage is TRBV10-1 and J usage is TRBJ2-1; TRBD2 agrees at 11 bases. The CDR3 has 19 residues. The V segment lost 7 bases and the J segment 8 bases; nucleotides outside the gene matches: 22. Germline lookup yields CDR1 WNHNN and CDR2 SYGVQD (reference sequence). The CDR3 sequence is CASTRTGWVAGGPTDEQFF. The covered CDR3 bases are TGCGCCAGCACTCGAACGGGGTGGGTAGCGGGAGGGCCAACGGATGAG.

This clone was picked up many times. The read ends 3 residues before the CDR3 terminus; that terminus is restored from the germline J gene. This chain uses TRBV12-3 or TRBV12-4 with TRBJ1-6; 12 bases agree with TRBD1. The V segment lost 1 base and the J segment 4 bases; nucleotides outside the gene matches: 8. This CDR3 region has 19 residues. The CDR3 protein is CASSLGPGGQGAYNSPLHF. Partial CDR3 DNA: TGTGCCAGCAGTTTAGGGCCGGGGGGACAGGGGGCTTATAATTCACCC.

This clone was observed a handful of times. The CDR3 extends 3 residues past the end of the read, so its final part is completed from the germline J gene. The chain employs TRBV19 and TRBJ1-5; no clear D gene. The CDR3 covers 14 residues. Trimming shortened V by 3 bases and J by 5 bases, and 11 bases separated the two germline ends. The germline V gene has CDR1 LNHDA and CDR2 SQIVND (reference sequence). The chain's CDR3 is CASSMSQYDQPQHF. Incomplete CDR3 DNA: TGTGCCAGTAGTATGTCCCAGTACGATCAGCCC.

This clone has a count of ten or more. The read halts 3 residues ahead of the CDR3 end, with the missing end drawn from the germline J gene. This sequence joins TRBV19 and TRBJ1-5, with 8 bases lining up with TRBD1. CDR3 length: 15 amino acids. The germline V gene encodes CDR1 LNHDA and CDR2 SQIVND (reference sequence). With V trimmed by 6 bases and J by 5 bases, 9 bases remained unmatched. CDR3 amino acids: CASRTGQGRYQPQHF. The CDR3 DNA, read in part, is TGTGCCAGTAGAACCGGACAGGGCCGGTATCAGCCC.

In its sample, this clone was seen a few times. The CDR3 end falls 3 residues outside the read, so it is completed with the germline J gene. The chain combines TRBV7-8 with TRBJ1-1; D is unclear. Germline CDR1 and CDR2: SGHVS and FQNEAQ. CDR3 length: 16 residues. V lost 4 bases, J lost 1 base, and 16 bases lay in between. The CDR3 loop reads CASSSDLRRQNTEAFF. The CDR3 bases that were read are TGTGCCAGCAGCTCCGATCTGAGGCGACAGAACACTGAA. The whole variable domain, remainder taken from reference TRBV7-8 and TRBJ1-1, is GAGVSQSPRYKVAKRGQDVALRCDPISGHVSLFWYQQALGQGPEFLTYFQNEAQLDKSGLPSDRFFAERPEGSVSTLKIQRTQQEDSAVYLCASSSDLRRQNTEAFFGQGTRLTVV.

This clone was detected ten times or more. Read sequence stops 3 residues before the CDR3 end, and the germline J gene provides the missing end. The V gene is TRBV18, the J gene TRBJ1-4; D remains unclear. CDR1 and CDR2 from the germline V gene are KGHSH and LQKENI. The CDR3 sequence is 14 residues long. Trimming left V 2 bases short and J 4 bases short, with 8 bases between. The CDR3 reads CASSPSQVNEKLFF. The CDR3 DNA, read in part, is TGTGCCAGCTCACCAAGCCAGGTTAATGAAAAA.

This clone was counted at least ten times. The read terminates 3 residues ahead of where the CDR3 ends, so the germline J gene completes it. The rearrangement uses TRBV30 and TRBJ2-2; D not certain. The CDR3 covers 12 residues. Trimming took off 0 bases at V and 6 bases at J, with 5 bases between the two ends. The V gene's germline CDR1 is GTSNPN and CDR2 SVGIG (reference sequence). CDR3 DNA, as far as it was read: TGTGCCTGGAGTGTACTCCCCGGGGAG. It is translated as CAWSVLPGE. The CDR3 in its entirety is CAWSVLPGELFF.

Ten or more counts support this clone. The read terminates 3 residues ahead of where the CDR3 ends, so the germline J gene completes it. The V gene is TRBV10-3, the J gene TRBJ1-1; TRBD1 might be the D (5 bases). Germline V gene data show CDR1 as ENHRY and CDR2 as SYGVKD. The CDR3 runs to 12 residues. Incomplete CDR3 DNA: TGTGCCATCAGTGAGGGAACAGGCGAA. As protein: CAISEGTGE. The whole CDR3 protein reads CAISEGTGEAFF.

Ten or more counts support this clone. Coverage ceases 3 residues before the CDR3 finishes, and the germline J gene fills in the end. This rearrangement joins TRBV15 to TRBJ2-6, with D possibly being TRBD1 (5 bases). Looked up from germline, CDR1 is LNHNV and CDR2 is YYDKDF (reference sequence). This CDR3 has 15 amino acids. V was cut by 5 bases and J by 0 bases, with 8 bases left in between. The sequenced CDR3 bases are TGTGCCACCAGCCCTACAGGCTCTGGGGCCAACGTC. As protein: CATSPTGSGANV. The entire CDR3 sequence reads CATSPTGSGANVLTF.

This clone was counted at least ten times. The read gets to within 3 residues of the CDR3 end, and the germline J gene fills in the rest. V gene TRBV18 combines with J gene TRBJ2-5; TRBD1 agrees at 8 bases. V lost 3 bases to trimming and J lost 1 base; unmatched junction nucleotides: 4. CDR1 KGHSH and CDR2 LQKENI come from the germline V gene. This CDR3 comprises 15 residues. CDR3 bases read: TGTGCCAGCTCACCGCAGGGGGCCACCCAAGAGACC. Protein: CASSPQGATQET. The full CDR3 protein reads CASSPQGATQETQYF. Full variable domain (remainder filled in from reference TRBV18 and TRBJ2-5): NAGVMQNPRHLVRRRGQEARLRCSPMKGHSHVYWYRQLPEEGLKFMVYLQKENIIDESGMPKERFSAEFPKEGPSILRIQQVVRGDSAAYFCASSPQGATQETQYFGPGTRLLVL.

Regarding this clone: Read data end 3 residues before the CDR3 end; the end is taken from the germline J gene. The gene calls are TRBV7-6 and TRBJ2-1; TRBD1 matches 10 bases. V dropped 4 bases and J dropped 5; count of bases not matched to a gene: 14. This CDR3 contains 18 residues. CDR1 SGHVS and CDR2 FNYEAQ come from the germline V gene. Partial CDR3 DNA: TGTGCCAGCAGCTCCCGACCGGGACAGGGGTTACCAAACAATGAG. Protein sequence: CASSSRPGQGLPNNE. In full, the CDR3 is CASSSRPGQGLPNNEQFF.

In regard to this clone: The read finishes 3 residues shy of the CDR3 end, and the germline J gene is used to complete it. J is TRBJ1-2 and V is TRBV7-9; D is perhaps TRBD1 (5 bases). CDR3 length: 15 residues. Per the germline V gene, CDR1 is SEHNR and CDR2 is FQNEAQ (reference sequence). CDR3: CASSLALGGLNDYTF. The sequenced part of the CDR3 DNA is TGTGCCAGCAGCTTAGCGCTGGGGGGACTCAATGAC.

This clone was recorded at least ten times. The read falls 3 residues short of the CDR3 end, and the missing part is taken from the germline J gene. The gene calls are TRBV6-2 or TRBV6-3 and TRBJ1-4, with TRBD1 matching 9 bases. V was clipped by 2 bases and J by 7 bases; unmatched bases: 2. The CDR3 runs to 14 residues. Germline V CDR1 and CDR2: MNHEY, SVGEGT. The CDR3 here is CASSYTGGGEKLFF. Partial CDR3 DNA: TGTGCCAGCAGTTACACAGGGGGCGGTGAAAAA.

This clone has ten or more counts. At one boundary the junction diverges from the germline segment, which might be a read error. The sequenced fragment ends 3 residues before the CDR3 boundary, so the rest is inferred from the germline J gene. This chain connects TRBV30 to TRBJ2-3; 14 bases are a match to TRBD2. The V gene's germline CDR1 is GTSNPN and CDR2 SVGIG (reference sequence). The CDR3 consists of 12 residues. CDR3 DNA (partial): TGTGTCTGGACTAGCGGGAGGGATACG. This gives the protein CVWTSGRDT. The whole CDR3 is CVWTSGRDTQYF. Full variable domain (remainder filled in from reference TRBV30 and TRBJ2-3): SQTIHQWPATLVQPVGSPLSLECTVEGTSNPNLYWYRQAAGRGLQLLFYSVGIGQISSEVPQNLSASRPQDRQFILSSKKLLLSDSGFYLCVWTSGRDTQYFGPGTRLTVL.

This clone was counted ten times or more. This CDR3 reads CATGDYGYTF. The CDR3 bases that were read are TGTGCCACCGGGGATTATGGC. V usage is TRBV19 and J usage is TRBJ1-2; D gene ambiguous. The CDR3 end is not reached by the read, which stops 3 residues before it; the germline J gene fills it in. V dropped 10 bases and J dropped 5 bases, with 8 bases sitting between them. CDR3 size: 10 residues. The germline V gene encodes CDR1 LNHDA and CDR2 SQIVND (reference sequence).

This clone was found a few times. The read ends 3 residues before the CDR3 terminus; that terminus is restored from the germline J gene. The chain uses TRBV6-2 or TRBV6-3 and TRBJ2-7; D is possibly TRBD1 (6 bases). The germline V gene encodes CDR1 MNHEY and CDR2 SVGEGT. The CDR3 sequence is 14 residues long. The V and J ends lost 3 bases and 4 bases respectively, with 13 bases between them. The CDR3 spells CASSYSPTGYEQYF. Partial CDR3 DNA: TGTGCCAGCAGTTATTCTCCGACAGGATACGAG.

This clone has a count of ten or more. The read halts 3 residues ahead of the CDR3 end, with the missing end drawn from the germline J gene. V usage is TRBV12-3 or TRBV12-4 and J usage is TRBJ2-1; TRBD2 matches 12 bases. This CDR3 comprises 16 residues. J was trimmed by 6 bases and V by 3 bases; bases with no gene match: 6. The CDR3 bases that were read are TGTGCCAGCAGTTTCACCCCTAGCGGGAGGGCCAATGAG. Protein: CASSFTPSGRANE. The full CDR3 protein reads CASSFTPSGRANEQFF.

This clone came up many times. The CDR3 is cut off 3 residues early in the read; its end comes from the germline J gene. The chain uses TRBV20-1 and TRBJ2-3; 7 positions agree with TRBD1. Trimming at V came to 0 bases and at J to 0 bases, leaving 6 bases not matched to a gene. This CDR3 is built from 16 residues. The V gene's germline CDR1 is DFQATT and CDR2 SNEGSKA (reference sequence). The CDR3 loop is CSARDEGTASTDTQYF. The sequenced part of the CDR3 DNA is TGCAGTGCTAGAGATGAGGGGACAGCTAGCACAGATACG.

Points on this clone: The CDR3 is cut off 3 residues early in the read; its end comes from the germline J gene. V is TRBV5-4 and J is TRBJ2-7; D might be TRBD2 (6 bases). The CDR3 extends over 14 amino acids. The V end was cut by 2 bases, the J end by 3 bases, with 12 bases between. The germline CDR1 and CDR2 sequences are SGHNT and YYREEE (reference sequence). CDR3 sequence reads: CASSFPDGGYEQYF. The sequenced part of the CDR3 DNA is TGTGCCAGCAGCTTCCCCGACGGGGGCTACGAG. Complete variable domain (other parts from reference TRBV5-4 and TRBJ2-7): ETGVTQSPTHLIKTRGQQVTLRCSSQSGHNTVSWYQQALGQGPQFIFQYYREEENGRGNFPPRFSGLQFPNYSSELNVNALELDDSALYLCASSFPDGGYEQYFGPGTRLTVT.

The table lists this clone with many counts. The CDR3 is cut off 3 residues early in the read; its end comes from the germline J gene. The J gene is TRBJ2-5, the V gene TRBV6-4; 10 bases are a match to TRBD1. The CDR3 has 13 residues. Germline CDR1 reads MRHNA; CDR2 reads SNTAGT. V lost 8 bases to trimming and J lost 5 bases; unmatched junction nucleotides: 5. This chain's CDR3 is CASSRDRGETQYF. The part of the CDR3 DNA that was read is TGTGCCAGCTCGAGGGACAGGGGTGAGACC.

This clone was observed many times. The read is 3 residues too short to cover the CDR3 end, so that end is filled in from the germline J gene. The chain carries TRBV29-1 and TRBJ2-7; 7 nucleotides align to TRBD2. This CDR3 contains 13 residues. The V gene end was trimmed by 4 bases and the J gene end by 2 bases; junction bases not matched to a gene: 5. Germline CDR1 is SQVTM and CDR2 is ANQGSEA. The CDR3 spells CSVAWSGTYEQYF. Incomplete CDR3 DNA: TGCAGCGTTGCATGGAGCGGGACCTACGAG.

This clone was observed at least ten times. The read terminates 3 residues ahead of where the CDR3 ends, so the germline J gene completes it. The V gene is TRBV28, the J gene TRBJ2-7; D possibly corresponds to TRBD1 (5 bases). From germline, CDR1 is MDHEN and CDR2 SYDVKM. This CDR3 region has 14 residues. With 6 bases removed from V and 3 bases from J, the gap between germline ends came to 15 bases. CDR3 protein: CASRFQGESYEQYF. CDR3 DNA, as far as it was read: TGTGCCAGCAGATTTCAGGGCGAGAGCTACGAG.

This clone was seen at least ten times. Read coverage stops 3 residues before the CDR3 terminus; the germline J gene supplies the remainder. The rearrangement uses TRBV2 and TRBJ2-3; 10 bases match TRBD2. Trimming cost V 8 bases and J 5 bases; bases outside gene matches: 7. Per germline, CDR1 SNHLY and CDR2 FYNNEI. The CDR3 extends over 14 amino acids. This CDR3 is CASRTSGEGDTQYF. The DNA read from the CDR3 is TGTGCCAGCCGGACTAGCGGAGAGGGAGATACG.